This entry features one T cell receptor (beta chain) sequence. This CDR3 comprises 17 residues. V was shortened by 0 bases and J by 4 bases, with 16 bases between the two germline ends. From germline, CDR1 is SGHDN and CDR2 FVKESK. The data are from a study of identical twins. TCRdb reanalysed the 5' RACE reads using MiXCR and keeps one entry per CDR3 protein. Of approximately 590,000 distinct CDR3 sequences detected, approximately 9.6% appear once; the ten largest clones hold approximately 3.2%. The same specimen was also included in a second study, on yellow fever vaccine responses in identical twins.

The sequenced material came from PBMCs. The rearrangement joins TRBV14 to TRBJ2-1, with D perhaps assigned TRBD1 or TRBD2 (5 bases each). The origin of this receptor is a woman between 18 and 29 years old in good health. CDR3 residues: CASSQEVLGERYNEQFF. CDR3 coding DNA: TGTGCCAGCAGCCAAGAAGTCCTAGGGGAGCGTTACAATGAGCAGTTCTTC.